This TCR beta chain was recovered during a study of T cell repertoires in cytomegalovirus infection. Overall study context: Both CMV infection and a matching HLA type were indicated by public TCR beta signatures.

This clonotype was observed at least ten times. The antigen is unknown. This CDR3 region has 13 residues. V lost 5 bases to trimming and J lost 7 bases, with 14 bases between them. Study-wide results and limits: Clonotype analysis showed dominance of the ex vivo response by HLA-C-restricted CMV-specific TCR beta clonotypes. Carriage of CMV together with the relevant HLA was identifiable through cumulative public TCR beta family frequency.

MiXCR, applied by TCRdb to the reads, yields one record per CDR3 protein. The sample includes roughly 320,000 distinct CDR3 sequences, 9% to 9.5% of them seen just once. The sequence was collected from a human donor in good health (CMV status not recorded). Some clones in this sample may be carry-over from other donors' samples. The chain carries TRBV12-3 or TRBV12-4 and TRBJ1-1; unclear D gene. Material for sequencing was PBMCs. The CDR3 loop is CASSKRTSDEAFF. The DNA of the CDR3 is TGTGCCAGCAGTAAACGGACCAGCGATGAAGCTTTCTTT.